The 16 T cell receptor beta chains reported below all come from one sample, sequenced in a study of blood T cell repertoires in COVID-19. The method was immunoSEQ multiplex PCR; TCRdb's version includes in-frame clones alone and lacks a portion of them. The sample records about 60,000 clones, 70% to 90% being singletons. Sequences were obtained from peripheral blood. The source is a man aged 65 to 79 with acute or convalescent COVID-19.

The chain employs TRBV27 and TRBJ2-5, with a weak D call TRBD1 (6 bases). Germline V gene sequence: CDR1 MNHEY, CDR2 SMNVEV (reference sequence). The CDR3 is 14 residues long. Trimming took 5 bases from V and 4 from J, leaving 14 bases between them. The CDR3 is CASSVQGSRETQYF. The DNA for the CDR3 is TGTGCCAGCAGTGTACAGGGTAGTCGAGAGACCCAGTACTTC.

The V gene is TRBV4-3, the J gene TRBJ2-2; TRBD2 aligns across 8 bases. The CDR3 consists of 17 residues. V trimming: 0 bases; J trimming: 1 base; junction bases outside the gene matches: 4. CDR1 and CDR2 from the germline V gene are LGHNA and YSLEER. The CDR3 nucleotides read TGCGCCAGCAGCCAAGATTTCGCGGGGGGGAACACCGGGGAGCTGTTTTTT. This translates into CASSQDFAGGNTGELFF.

The chain links TRBV2 to TRBJ1-6; TRBD1 agrees at 11 bases. The germline V gene encodes CDR1 SNHLY and CDR2 FYNNEI. V trimming: 2 bases; J trimming: 11 bases; junction bases outside the gene matches: 5. The CDR3 spans 15 residues. The CDR3 is CASSERGQGGPPLHF. The CDR3, as DNA: TGTGCCAGCAGTGAAAGGGGACAGGGGGGCCCACCCCTCCACTTT. Drawing the rest from reference TRBV2 and TRBJ1-6, the complete variable domain is EPEVTQTPSHQVTQMGQEVILRCVPISNHLYFYWYRQILGQKVEFLVSFYNNEISEKSEIFDDQFSVERPDGSNFTLKIRSTKLEDSAMYFCASSERGQGGPPLHFGNGTRLTVT.

The chain joins TRBV2 to TRBJ2-7; TRBD2 is a possible D gene (6 bases). The ends were cut back, 4 bases at V and 0 bases at J, with 13 bases in the middle. Germline loops: CDR1 SNHLY, CDR2 FYNNEI. The CDR3 runs to 15 residues. The CDR3 DNA follows: TGTGCCAGCAGTGGTGATAGCGGATTCTCCTACGAGCAGTACTTC. This codes for CASSGDSGFSYEQYF.

As to this clone: Relative to the germline gene, one junction end is altered; a read error may explain this. The chain uses TRBV11-1 and TRBJ1-1; D is unclear. The germline CDR1 and CDR2 sequences are SGHAT and FQDESV (reference sequence). CDR3 length equals 14 residues. This CDR3 reads CASSLIRKNSEAFF. The DNA of the CDR3 is TGTGCCAGCAGCTTGATAAGGAAAAACAGTGAAGCTTTCTTT.

This clone was seen only a few times. The rearrangement uses TRBV2 and TRBJ1-5; no definite D call. V lost 6 bases to trimming and J lost 1 base, with 13 bases between them. The length of the CDR3 is 15 residues. In germline, CDR1 is SNHLY, CDR2 FYNNEI. The CDR3 sequence: CASREALGSNQPQHF. CDR3 in DNA: TGTGCCAGCAGGGAGGCCCTCGGAAGCAATCAGCCCCAGCATTTT.

The V and J genes are TRBV24-1 and TRBJ2-2; perhaps TRBD2 as D (5 bases). V was trimmed by 5 bases and J by 6 bases, leaving 6 bases between them. CDR1 is KGHDR, CDR2 SFDVKD, per germline. The CDR3 spans 12 residues. The CDR3, as DNA: TGTGCCACCAGTGCCGGGGCCGGGGAGCTGTTTTTT. Its protein product is CATSAGAGELFF.

This chain uses TRBV6-2 or TRBV6-3 with TRBJ1-1; no clear D gene. V lost 1 base to trimming and J lost 2 bases, with 5 bases between them. Germline V CDR1 and CDR2: MNHEY, SVGEGT. CDR3 length: 13 amino acids. CDR3 sequence: CASSYFRNTEAFF. The CDR3, as DNA: TGTGCCAGCAGTTACTTCAGAAACACTGAAGCTTTCTTT.

The chain joins TRBV7-3 to TRBJ2-1; tentatively, D is TRBD1 (7 bases). This CDR3 is 14 amino acids long. V dropped 4 bases and J dropped 7 bases, with 14 bases sitting between them. Germline V gene data show CDR1 as SGHTA and CDR2 as FQGTGA. This chain's CDR3 is CASSSGPGGNEQFF. CDR3 sequence (DNA): TGTGCCAGCAGCTCCGGCCCAGGGGGGAATGAGCAGTTCTTC.

The chain couples TRBV27 to TRBJ1-1, with 8 bases identical to TRBD1. The germline V gene has CDR1 MNHEY and CDR2 SMNVEV (reference sequence). The CDR3 is 14 residues long. The junction had 10 bases not matched to a gene; V was cut back by 6 bases and J by 7 bases. CDR3 amino acids: CASSDRGPVDEAFF. The CDR3 nucleotides are TGTGCCAGCAGCGACAGGGGACCGGTTGATGAAGCTTTCTTT.

The V gene is TRBV9, the J gene TRBJ2-1, with 7 bases lining up with TRBD2. V shed 1 base, J shed 7 bases, and the junction held 2 bases outside the gene matches. CDR3 length equals 13 residues. Germline CDR1 reads SGDLS; CDR2 reads YYNGEE. The CDR3 loop reads CASSVSGENEQFF. CDR3 coding DNA: TGTGCCAGCAGCGTAAGCGGGGAAAATGAGCAGTTCTTC.

This clone was observed a few times. The chain uses TRBV10-2 and TRBJ1-2; D perhaps matches TRBD1 (6 bases). Germline lookup yields CDR1 WSHSY and CDR2 SAAADI. With 8 bases removed from V and 3 bases from J, the gap between germline ends came to 16 bases. This CDR3 has 14 residues. The CDR3 region has the DNA TGCGCCAGCGCCCTGCAAGGGGGGGACTATGGCTACACCTTC. This codes for CASALQGGDYGYTF.

The chain couples TRBV30 to TRBJ2-2, with D tentatively TRBD2 (5 bases). The V end was cut by 4 bases, the J end by 5 bases, with 11 bases between. CDR3 length: 13 amino acids. Germline V gives CDR1 GTSNPN, CDR2 SVGIG (reference sequence). CDR3 nucleotides: TGTGCCTGGAATTGGGAGAATACCGGGGAGCTGTTTTTT. As protein: CAWNWENTGELFF.

The V call is TRBV27, the J call TRBJ1-2; TRBD1 matches at 7 bases. Germline V gene data show CDR1 as MNHEY and CDR2 as SMNVEV (reference sequence). CDR3 size: 15 residues. J was trimmed by 4 bases and V by 0 bases; bases with no gene match: 5. CDR3 nucleotides: TGTGCCAGCAGTTTATCCAGACAGGGCATCTATGGCTACACCTTC. This encodes CASSLSRQGIYGYTF.

The CDR3 is CASSQQTGTNSPLHF. The CDR3 DNA reads as TGCGCCAGCAGCCAGCAGACAGGGACTAATTCACCCCTCCACTTT. The rearrangement uses TRBV4-1 and TRBJ1-6; 7 bases map to TRBD1. Germline-derived CDR1 and CDR2 are MGHRA and YSYEKL. This CDR3 contains 15 residues. Trimming removed 3 bases from V and 6 bases from J; junction bases left unmatched: 5.

This clone was observed once. The chain couples TRBV19 to TRBJ2-5; 8 nucleotides agree with TRBD1. With 9 bases clipped from V and 5 bases from J, the junction kept 14 bases outside the gene matches. The CDR3 loop spans 15 amino acids. The germline V gene has CDR1 LNHDA and CDR2 SQIVND (reference sequence). Here the CDR3 DNA reads TGTGCCAGGATTGACAGGGGAGAGGTTAGGGAGACCCAGTACTTC. It is translated as CARIDRGEVRETQYF.